These 15 T cell receptor beta chains share one sample of origin, sequenced in a study of breast tumors, draining lymph nodes, adjacent tissues. TCRdb called the multiplex PCR reads again in MiXCR, with one record for every CDR3 protein. In the table there are 20,000 to 25,000 distinct CDR3 sequences, around 55% of which are singletons. The sample consisted of breast tumor tissue. The receptors here all came from a female donor with breast cancer. Some clones in this sample may be carry-over from other donors' samples.

V is TRBV7-9 and J is TRBJ2-7; TRBD2 agrees at 10 bases. The germline CDR1 and CDR2 sequences are SEHNR and FQNEAQ (reference sequence). The CDR3 totals 16 residues. The junction had 6 bases not matched to a gene; V was cut back by 1 base and J by 3 bases. DNA for the CDR3: TGTGCCAGCAGCTTAGTTGCCGGGACTAGCGTCTACGAGCAGTACTTC. Encoded protein: CASSLVAGTSVYEQYF.

The genes are TRBV19 and TRBJ2-3, with 7 positions matching TRBD1. The V and J ends lost 5 bases and 1 base, in that order; junction bases with no gene match: 6. The CDR3 has 15 amino acids. In germline, CDR1 is LNHDA, CDR2 SQIVND (reference sequence). CDR3 nucleotide sequence: TGTGCCAGTAGTTTCCGGGACAGTGGCACAGATACGCAGTATTTT. Translation: CASSFRDSGTDTQYF.

The rearrangement links TRBV11-2 to TRBJ1-2; D perhaps matches TRBD1 (6 bases). CDR1 is SGHAT and CDR2 is FQNNGV in the germline V gene. The CDR3 is 18 residues long. Between the trimmed V and J ends, which lost 2 bases and 1 base, there was a span of 20 bases. CDR3 protein: CASSLPRGGEQGNYGYTF. DNA of the CDR3: TGTGCCAGCAGCTTACCAAGGGGTGGCGAACAGGGTAACTATGGCTACACCTTC.

Within the sample, this clonotype is medium-sized. In nucleotides, the CDR3 is TGCGCCAGCAGAGGGGGAATTGGCAATCAGCCCCAGCATTTT. Encoded protein: CASRGGIGNQPQHF. The V and J genes are TRBV10-2 and TRBJ1-5; TRBD1 might be the D (6 bases). Trimming shortened V by 6 bases and J by 2 bases, and 11 bases separated the two germline ends. This CDR3 comprises 14 residues. Germline assignment: CDR1 WSHSY and CDR2 SAAADI.

Comments on this clonotype: A junction end diverges from the germline sequence, so it may reflect a read error. This chain connects TRBV6-5 to TRBJ2-5; D call uncertain. Germline lookup yields CDR1 MNHEY and CDR2 SVGAGI. The CDR3 has 13 amino acids. In nucleotides, the CDR3 is TGTGCCGGCAGTGACCGGCTCCGCGAGACCCAGTACTTC. Its translation is CAGSDRLRETQYF.

In its sample, this clonotype ranks as medium-sized. CDR3 protein: CASSRDSGNTIYF. The CDR3, as DNA: TGCGCCAGCAGCAGGGACAGCGGAAACACCATATATTTT. This rearrangement joins TRBV5-1 to TRBJ1-3; the match to TRBD1 covers 7 bases. The trim removed 4 bases at V and 4 bases at J, leaving 2 bases unmatched. This CDR3 is 13 amino acids long. The germline gives CDR1 SGHRS, CDR2 YFSETQ.

The CDR3 sequence: CASSLEPGLPRDEQFF. The CDR3 nucleotides are TGTGCCAGCAGCTTAGAACCGGGACTGCCTAGAGATGAGCAGTTCTTC. This chain links TRBV7-8 with TRBJ2-1; D possibly corresponds to TRBD2 (6 bases). CDR3 length: 16 amino acids. V gave up 1 base and J gave up 8 bases, with 18 bases separating them. CDR1 and CDR2 from the germline V gene are SGHVS and FQNEAQ.

This clonotype is categorized as medium-sized. The chain links TRBV20-1 to TRBJ2-1, with D hard to call. The CDR3 is 13 amino acids. Trimming removed 0 bases at V and 3 bases at J, with 6 bases between. From germline, CDR1 is DFQATT and CDR2 SNEGSKA (reference sequence). The CDR3 DNA reads as TGCAGTGCTAGAGAGGTAAACTACAATGAGCAGTTCTTC. Residues: CSAREVNYNEQFF.

Relative to its sample, this clonotype is large. V gene TRBV24-1 combines with J gene TRBJ2-3; no definite D call. This CDR3 has 15 amino acids. The V end was cut by 5 bases, the J end by 2 bases, with 13 bases between. Germline V gene sequence: CDR1 KGHDR, CDR2 SFDVKD. This chain's CDR3 is CATSAAGSPTDTQYF. Written as DNA, the CDR3 is TGTGCCACCAGTGCCGCCGGATCCCCCACAGATACGCAGTATTTT.

This clonotype is medium-sized. The chain has TRBV15 and TRBJ2-7; no firm D call. Germline V lookup: CDR1 LNHNV, CDR2 YYDKDF (reference sequence). The length of the CDR3 is 15 residues. The V end lost 0 bases, the J end lost 2 bases, and 11 bases lay between the germline ends. The CDR3 nucleotides read TGTGCCACCAGCAGAGAGGGTGCTAGAACCTACGAGCAGTACTTC. Protein: CATSREGARTYEQYF.

J is TRBJ1-2 and V is TRBV10-3, with 7 bases fitting TRBD1. J gave up 6 bases and V 7 bases, and 14 bases lay outside the gene matches. This CDR3 is built from 15 residues. Looked up from germline, CDR1 is ENHRY and CDR2 is SYGVKD. Here the CDR3 DNA reads TGTGCCATCACCCTCTCTTGGCAGGGGGTAGATGGCTACACCTTC. Protein: CAITLSWQGVDGYTF.

Judged by abundance, this clonotype is medium-sized. V usage is TRBV5-1 and J usage is TRBJ1-4, with unresolved D. This CDR3 region has 18 residues. The germline gives CDR1 SGHRS, CDR2 YFSETQ. The V and J ends lost 5 bases and 0 bases respectively, with 20 bases between them. CDR3 sequence reads: CASSPRGKSWATNEKLFF. The CDR3 DNA follows: TGCGCCAGCAGTCCCCGGGGAAAATCTTGGGCAACTAATGAAAAACTGTTTTTT.

The count of this clonotype is one. The chain is built from TRBV4-1 and TRBJ2-2; D may be TRBD1 (5 bases). The CDR3 covers 17 residues. Germline loops: CDR1 MGHRA, CDR2 YSYEKL. Trimming took off 1 base at V and 0 bases at J, with 12 bases between the two ends. CDR3 region: CASSQGGRAANTGELFF. The CDR3 DNA reads TGCGCCAGCAGCCAAGGTGGCAGGGCAGCGAACACCGGGGAGCTGTTTTTT.

The chain links TRBV19 to TRBJ2-1; D is unclear. Germline V gene data show CDR1 as LNHDA and CDR2 as SQIVND (reference sequence). V lost 9 bases, J lost 0 bases, and 12 bases lay in between. The CDR3 totals 14 residues. Written as DNA, the CDR3 is TGTGCCAGCGAGGACCTTAGCTCCTACAATGAGCAGTTCTTC. It translates to CASEDLSSYNEQFF.

The rearrangement links TRBV15 to TRBJ1-4, with TRBD1 as a possible D gene (6 bases). The CDR3 has 15 amino acids. The germline V gene has CDR1 LNHNV and CDR2 YYDKDF (reference sequence). The V end lost 4 bases, the J end lost 8 bases, and 17 bases lay between the germline ends. The CDR3 nucleotides are TGTGCCACCAGCACCTGGGACACCAAAGGGGAAAAACTGTTTTTT. Its protein product is CATSTWDTKGEKLFF.